The 10 T cell receptor beta chains below all came from one sample that was sequenced in a study of cytomegalovirus exposure and HLA in healthy donors. PCR employed 60 Vbeta and 13 Jbeta primers. Method: immunoSEQ multiplex PCR; TCRdb's copy keeps in-frame clones and lacks some. The sample lists about 69,000 clones, under 80% occurring once. The sample comprised PBMCs. These receptors were collected from a male donor in good health and CMV-seropositive.

This clone came up a few times. The CDR3 region is CASSPYSGGAASTQYF. CDR3 coding DNA: TGTGCCAGCAGCCCCTATAGCGGGGGGGCCGCGTCGACCCAGTACTTC. The rearrangement joins TRBV9 to TRBJ2-5; 11 nucleotides agree with TRBD2. This CDR3 is 16 amino acids long. Trimming at V came to 4 bases and at J to 7 bases, leaving 12 bases not matched to a gene. CDR1 SGDLS and CDR2 YYNGEE come from the germline V gene.

CDR3 sequence: CASGFGQGSEQFF. In DNA, the CDR3 is TGTGCTAGTGGTTTCGGGCAGGGGAGTGAGCAGTTCTTC. The chain combines TRBV12-5 with TRBJ2-1, with D perhaps matching TRBD1 (6 bases). CDR1 is LGHNT, CDR2 FRNRAP, per germline. V was clipped by 3 bases and J by 9 bases, with 12 bases between them. This CDR3 is 13 amino acids long.

The CDR3 nucleotides read TGCAGCGTCGGGGAGTGGGTACAAGAGACCCAGTACTTC. Protein: CSVGEWVQETQYF. The gene calls are TRBV29-1 and TRBJ2-5; tentatively, D is TRBD2 (5 bases). The CDR3 is 13 amino acids. Trimming took off 6 bases at V and 2 bases at J, with 13 bases between the two ends. Germline CDR1 reads SQVTM; CDR2 reads ANQGSEA.

The V call is TRBV18, the J call TRBJ2-2, with 10 bases identical to TRBD1. Germline-derived CDR1 and CDR2 are KGHSH and LQKENI. The CDR3 extends over 15 amino acids. Trimming cost V 6 bases and J 3 bases; bases outside gene matches: 4. CDR3 loop: CASSRDRGDTGELFF. CDR3 nucleotides: TGTGCCAGCTCTCGGGACAGGGGAGACACCGGGGAGCTGTTTTTT. Filled out from reference TRBV18 and TRBJ2-2, the complete variable domain reads NAGVMQNPRHLVRRRGQEARLRCSPMKGHSHVYWYRQLPEEGLKFMVYLQKENIIDESGMPKERFSAEFPKEGPSILRIQQVVRGDSAAYFCASSRDRGDTGELFFGEGSRLTVL.

The rearrangement joins TRBV9 to TRBJ2-1; D may be TRBD1 (5 bases). Per the germline V gene, CDR1 is SGDLS and CDR2 is YYNGEE. V was pared by 0 bases and J by 4 bases, with 11 bases between. The CDR3 runs to 15 residues. CDR3 bases: TGTGCCAGCAGCGTAGAGTCAGGGCAGTACAATGAGCAGTTCTTC. Protein: CASSVESGQYNEQFF.

This clone was counted only a few times. The chain carries TRBV30 and TRBJ1-2, with 9 nucleotides matching TRBD1. There are 13 residues in the CDR3. Germline assignment: CDR1 GTSNPN and CDR2 SVGIG (reference sequence). Trimming removed 1 base from V and 7 bases from J; junction bases left unmatched: 4. This CDR3 reads CAWSDRGPSGYTF. CDR3 DNA sequence: TGTGCCTGGAGTGACAGGGGGCCTAGTGGCTACACCTTC.

The rearrangement joins TRBV27 to TRBJ1-5, with 11 bases identical to TRBD1. Unmatched junction bases numbered 11, after V lost 11 bases and J lost 5 bases. The CDR3 loop spans 15 amino acids. Germline V gives CDR1 MNHEY, CDR2 SMNVEV (reference sequence). The CDR3 bases are TGTGCCGCCTTCCCCCGGGACAGGGGGGATCAGCCCCAGCATTTT. It codes for CAAFPRDRGDQPQHF.

The chain recombines TRBV11-2 with TRBJ2-7; 13 bases are a match to TRBD2. J gave up 0 bases and V 5 bases, and 4 bases lay outside the gene matches. The CDR3 has 16 residues. CDR1 is SGHAT, CDR2 FQNNGV, per germline. The CDR3 sequence is CASSSRTSGGSYEQYF. The CDR3 DNA reads as TGTGCCAGCAGCAGCCGGACTAGCGGGGGCTCCTACGAGCAGTACTTC.

This chain connects TRBV4-3 to TRBJ1-2, with D unresolved. The germline V gene has CDR1 LGHNA and CDR2 YSLEER. V gave up 0 bases and J gave up 4 bases, with 15 bases separating them. The CDR3 runs 16 residues. This chain's CDR3 is CASSQDWQIIIYGYTF. CDR3 sequence (DNA): TGCGCCAGCAGCCAAGACTGGCAGATTATTATCTATGGCTACACCTTC.

This clone came up a few times. The genes are TRBV7-2 and TRBJ2-7, with TRBD2 matching over 12 bases. Germline lookup yields CDR1 SGHTA and CDR2 FQGNSA. This CDR3 has 14 amino acids. The V segment lost 4 bases and the J segment 5 bases; nucleotides outside the gene matches: 3. The CDR3 sequence: CASSSLAGGHEQYF. The DNA for the CDR3 is TGTGCCAGCAGCTCCCTAGCGGGGGGGCACGAGCAGTACTTC.